This T cell receptor beta chain came from a study of cytomegalovirus exposure and HLA in healthy donors. The germline CDR1 and CDR2 sequences are SNHLY and FYNNEI. Trimming took 4 bases from V and 1 from J; bases not matched to a gene: 8. The CDR3 contains 16 residues. Primers for the PCR totalled 60 Vbeta and 13 Jbeta. Some clones are missing from TCRdb's copy, which holds only in-frame ones; the method was immunoSEQ multiplex PCR. The sample includes 95,000 to 150,000 clones, 50% to 80% of them seen just once. The chain couples TRBV2 to TRBJ2-3; 7 positions match TRBD2. The sequence came from a woman aged 40 to 50 in good health and CMV-seropositive. Sequencing was performed on PBMCs. CDR3 DNA: TGTGCCAGCAGTGGCCGCGGCGGGAGAGGCACAGATACGCAGTATTTT. This codes for CASSGRGGRGTDTQYF.